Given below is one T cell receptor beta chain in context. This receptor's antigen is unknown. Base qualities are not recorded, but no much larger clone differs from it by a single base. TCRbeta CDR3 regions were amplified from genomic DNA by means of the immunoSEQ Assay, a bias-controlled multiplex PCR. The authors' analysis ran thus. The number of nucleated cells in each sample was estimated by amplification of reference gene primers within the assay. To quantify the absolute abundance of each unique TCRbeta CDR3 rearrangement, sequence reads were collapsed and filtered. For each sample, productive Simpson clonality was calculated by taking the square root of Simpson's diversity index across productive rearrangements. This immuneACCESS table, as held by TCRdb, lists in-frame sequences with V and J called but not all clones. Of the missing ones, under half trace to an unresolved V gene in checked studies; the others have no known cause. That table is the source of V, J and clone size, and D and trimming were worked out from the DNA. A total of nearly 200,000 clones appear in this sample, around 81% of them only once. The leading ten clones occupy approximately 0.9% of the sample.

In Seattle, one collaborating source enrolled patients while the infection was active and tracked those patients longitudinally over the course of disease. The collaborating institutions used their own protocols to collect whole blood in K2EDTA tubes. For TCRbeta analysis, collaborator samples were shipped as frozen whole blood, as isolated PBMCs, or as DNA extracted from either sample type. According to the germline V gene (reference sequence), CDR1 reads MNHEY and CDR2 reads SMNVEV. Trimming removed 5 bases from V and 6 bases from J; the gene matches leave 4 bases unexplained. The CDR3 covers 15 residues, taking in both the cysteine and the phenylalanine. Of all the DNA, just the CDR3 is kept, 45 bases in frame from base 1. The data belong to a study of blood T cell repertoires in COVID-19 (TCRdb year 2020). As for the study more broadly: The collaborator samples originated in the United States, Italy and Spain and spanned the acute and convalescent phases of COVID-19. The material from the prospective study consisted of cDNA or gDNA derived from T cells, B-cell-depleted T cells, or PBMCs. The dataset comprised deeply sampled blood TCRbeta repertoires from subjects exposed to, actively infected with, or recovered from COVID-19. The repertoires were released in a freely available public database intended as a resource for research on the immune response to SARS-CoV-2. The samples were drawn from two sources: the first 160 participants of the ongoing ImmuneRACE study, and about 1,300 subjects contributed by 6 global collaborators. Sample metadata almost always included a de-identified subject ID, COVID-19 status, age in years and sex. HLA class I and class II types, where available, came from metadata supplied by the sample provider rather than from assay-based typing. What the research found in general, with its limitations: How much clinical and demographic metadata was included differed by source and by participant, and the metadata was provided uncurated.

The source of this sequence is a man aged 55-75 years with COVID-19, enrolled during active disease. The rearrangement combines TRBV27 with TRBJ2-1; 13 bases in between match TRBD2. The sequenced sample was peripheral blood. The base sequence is TGTGCCAGCAGTGCACGACTAGCGGGAGGCAATGAGCAGTTCTTC. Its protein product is CASSARLAGGNEQFF.